What follows are 9 T cell receptor beta chains derived from one specimen sequenced in a study of beta chain features in type 1 diabetes. No cognate antigen is known for these TCRs. Findings and caveats of the study: Type 1 diabetes patients had moderately but significantly shorter TCRB CDR3s in all four CD4+ subsets.

Expressed TCRB transcripts were sequenced after all isolated RNA was converted to cDNA. Profiling relied on immunoSEQ multiplex PCR, and the TCRdb table lists in-frame clones only, not all of them. Here the sample spans around 690,000 clones, under 15% being singletons. Source material: naive CD4+ T cells from blood. These TCRs come from a man aged 30 to 39 with type 1 diabetes.

The chain has TRBV7-2 and TRBJ2-3; TRBD2 matches at 9 bases. The CDR3 extends over 13 amino acids. V was pared by 7 bases and J by 12 bases, with 11 bases of the junction left unmatched. Germline-derived CDR1 and CDR2 are SGHTA and FQGNSA. This chain's CDR3 is CASTQRSSGGQYF. The DNA of the CDR3 is TGTGCCAGCACCCAGCGCAGTAGCGGGGGACAGTATTTT.

In its sample, this clone was seen a few times. The chain's CDR3 is CASSGRQGIVFYNEQFF. In DNA, the CDR3 is TGTGCCAGCAGTGGGCGACAGGGCATTGTTTTTTACAATGAGCAGTTCTTC. V gene TRBV25-1 combines with J gene TRBJ2-1, with 7 bases that match TRBD1. The CDR3 length is 17 residues. V lost 4 bases to trimming and J lost 4 bases; unmatched junction nucleotides: 13. Germline CDR1 MGHDK, CDR2 SYGVNS.

The V gene is TRBV6-5, the J gene TRBJ2-1; 7 nucleotides agree with TRBD2. The CDR3 is 16 amino acids. Trimming took 2 bases from V and 5 from J; bases not matched to a gene: 9. Germline V gene sequence: CDR1 MNHEY, CDR2 SVGAGI. The CDR3 DNA sequence: TGTGCCAGCAGTTACGGGAGGGCCCCCCATGACAATGAGCAGTTCTTC. Amino acid sequence: CASSYGRAPHDNEQFF.

This clone was detected a few times. This rearrangement joins TRBV6-5 to TRBJ1-6; D is possibly TRBD1 (6 bases). The CDR3 extends over 13 amino acids. Trimming stripped 9 bases from V and 10 bases from J, with 16 bases between. Per germline, CDR1 MNHEY and CDR2 SVGAGI. Here the CDR3 DNA reads TGTGCCAGTAAAACAGGGTCCTTCTCACCCCTCCACTTT. Translating gives CASKTGSFSPLHF.

This clone appeared a few times. The chain carries TRBV5-6 and TRBJ2-1; maybe TRBD1 (5 bases). V lost 2 bases to trimming and J lost 8 bases, with 8 bases between them. The germline CDR1 and CDR2 sequences are SGHDT and YYEEEE. CDR3 length: 12 amino acids. The CDR3 spells CASSFQGYEQFF. CDR3 nucleotide sequence: TGTGCCAGCAGCTTCCAGGGATATGAGCAGTTCTTC.

The chain is built from TRBV9 and TRBJ1-2, with TRBD1 matching 9 bases. After removal of 4 bases from V and 2 bases from J, the junction contained 6 bases not matched to a gene. Looked up from germline, CDR1 is SGDLS and CDR2 is YYNGEE. The CDR3 extends over 15 amino acids. CDR3 region: CASSPSDRGNYGYTF. Written as DNA, the CDR3 is TGTGCCAGCAGCCCTTCGGACAGGGGAAACTATGGCTACACCTTC.

This clone has only a few counts. This rearrangement joins TRBV7-2 to TRBJ2-7, with 10 bases identical to TRBD1. This CDR3 region has 15 residues. Germline CDR1 SGHTA, CDR2 FQGNSA. The trim removed 4 bases at V and 7 bases at J, leaving 10 bases unmatched. In nucleotides, the CDR3 is TGTGCCAGCAGCTCGTCCGGGACAGGGGTTTGGGAGCAGTACTTC. Translated, it gives CASSSSGTGVWEQYF. Full variable domain (rest looked up from reference TRBV7-2 and TRBJ2-7): GAGVSQSPSNKVTEKGKDVELRCDPISGHTALYWYRQSLGQGLEFLIYFQGNSAPDKSGLPSDRFSAERTGGSVSTLTIQRTQQEDSAVYLCASSSSGTGVWEQYFGPGTRLTVT.

Only a few counts were recorded for this clone. The gene calls are TRBV18 and TRBJ2-7; a weak D match, TRBD2 (6 bases). Germline values: CDR1 KGHSH, CDR2 LQKENI. This CDR3 contains 15 residues. Trimming took off 0 bases at V and 3 bases at J, with 12 bases between the two ends. The CDR3 nucleotides are TGTGCCAGCTCACCACCGGCCGGGGGTGACTACGAGCAGTACTTC. This encodes CASSPPAGGDYEQYF.

The chain couples TRBV10-3 to TRBJ2-1, with D maybe TRBD2 (5 bases). The germline V gene encodes CDR1 ENHRY and CDR2 SYGVKD. V was shortened by 2 bases and J by 2 bases, with 13 bases between the two germline ends. There are 16 residues in the CDR3. For the CDR3, the DNA is TGTGCCATCAGTGAGGCAGGACGGGAAGCCTACAATGAGCAGTTCTTC. Its translation is CAISEAGREAYNEQFF.